This passage covers 16 T cell receptor beta chains from one sample sequenced in a study of blood T cell repertoires in COVID-19 (dated by TCRdb to about 2020). The library was produced with the immunoSEQ multiplex PCR assay. TCRdb provides this immuneACCESS table in a form limited to in-frame rearrangements. Some clones are lacking; in checked studies, under half of them reflect an unresolved V gene, and why the rest are absent is not known. Counted in this sample were approximately 470,000 clones; approximately 85% of them appeared once. The leading ten clones occupy approximately 3.4% of the sample. Material: peripheral blood. These receptors came from a human donor in a cohort sampled during active COVID-19.

This clone appeared a single time. The V gene is TRBV5-1, the J gene TRBJ1-1, with D perhaps matching TRBD1 (5 bases). The CDR3 totals 19 residues. CDR1 is SGHRS, CDR2 YFSETQ, per germline. Trimming took 5 bases from V and 2 from J, leaving 28 bases between them. Here the CDR3 reads CASRLPGAGTPTTNTEAFF. CDR3 nucleotide sequence: TGCGCCAGCAGATTACCGGGAGCTGGGACCCCAACTACCAACACTGAAGCTTTCTTT. The variable domain in full, completed from reference TRBV5-1 and TRBJ1-1, reads KAGVTQTPRYLIKTRGQQVTLSCSPISGHRSVSWYQQTPGQGLQFLFEYFSETQRNKGNFPGRFSGRQFSNSRSEMNVSTLELGDSALYLCASRLPGAGTPTTNTEAFFGQGTRLTVV.

The V call is TRBV11-2, the J call TRBJ2-7; D unclear. Germline values: CDR1 SGHAT, CDR2 FQNNGV. V gave up 3 bases and J gave up 0 bases, with 9 bases separating them. The CDR3 is 14 residues long. CDR3 region: CASSFSSVSYEQYF. The CDR3 nucleotides read TGTGCCAGCAGCTTTTCGTCGGTCTCCTACGAGCAGTACTTC.

This clone was counted a few times. V gene TRBV19 combines with J gene TRBJ1-4, with D unclear. The CDR3 is made up of 12 amino acids. Trimming took off 1 base at V and 7 bases at J, with 4 bases between the two ends. Germline V gives CDR1 LNHDA, CDR2 SQIVND (reference sequence). CDR3 sequence reads: CASSIGGEKLFF. DNA of the CDR3: TGTGCCAGTAGTATAGGAGGTGAAAAACTGTTTTTT.

This sequence joins TRBV18 and TRBJ2-7; TRBD2 is a possible D gene (5 bases). The V end lost 6 bases, the J end lost 4 bases, and 10 bases lay between the germline ends. The germline gives CDR1 KGHSH, CDR2 LQKENI. The length of the CDR3 is 12 residues. CDR3 nucleotides: TGTGCCAGCTCTCCGGGGTGGTACGAGCAGTACTTC. Its translation: CASSPGWYEQYF.

At least ten counts were recorded for this clone. A read error may account for a junction end that differs from germline. The genes are TRBV7-9 and TRBJ1-1; TRBD1 matches 9 bases. This CDR3 is 17 amino acids long. Germline V gene lookup returns CDR1 SEHNR and CDR2 FQNEAQ (reference sequence). As DNA, the CDR3 is TGTGCCAGCAGCCCGGGGGGCGCACAGGGGGCGAACAATGAAGCTTTCTTT. Translated: CASSPGGAQGANNEAFF.

The chain has TRBV7-9 and TRBJ2-7; 10 nucleotides match TRBD1. This CDR3 is built from 15 residues. J was trimmed by 3 bases and V by 0 bases; bases with no gene match: 2. CDR1 and CDR2 (germline): SEHNR, FQNEAQ (reference sequence). The DNA of the CDR3 is TGTGCCAGCAGCTTAGCGGGGACAGGGGACTACGAGCAGTACTTC. Protein product: CASSLAGTGDYEQYF. Combining the CDR3 with reference TRBV7-9 and TRBJ2-7 gives the whole variable domain DTGVSQNPRHKITKRGQNVTFRCDPISEHNRLYWYRQTLGQGPEFLTYFQNEAQLEKSRLLSDRFSAERPKGSFSTLEIQRTEQGDSAMYLCASSLAGTGDYEQYFGPGTRLTVT.

This clone has only one observation. The J gene is TRBJ2-5, the V gene TRBV5-1, with D tentatively TRBD1 (5 bases). The germline V and J ends were trimmed by 0 bases and 5 bases, with 20 bases remaining between them. Germline loops: CDR1 SGHRS, CDR2 YFSETQ. This CDR3 has 17 residues. CDR3 region: CASSLEGSGRPRETQYF. The DNA of the CDR3 is TGCGCCAGCAGCTTGGAGGGGTCGGGCAGGCCAAGGGAGACCCAGTACTTC.

The chain carries TRBV19 and TRBJ2-7; TRBD1 matches 7 bases. CDR3 size: 16 residues. The germline V gene has CDR1 LNHDA and CDR2 SQIVND (reference sequence). V gave up 8 bases and J gave up 2 bases; unmatched junction bases: 15. This chain's CDR3 is CASADLGGPHPYEQYF. The CDR3 DNA follows: TGTGCCAGTGCAGACTTAGGGGGCCCGCACCCCTACGAGCAGTACTTC.

The chain joins TRBV18 to TRBJ2-7; 7 bases are a match to TRBD1. Germline V gene data show CDR1 as KGHSH and CDR2 as LQKENI. Losses at the gene ends were 4 bases for V and 6 bases for J; bases not matched to a gene: 9. The CDR3 has 14 amino acids. CDR3 sequence: CASSRYRGESEQYF. CDR3 nucleotides: TGTGCCAGCTCACGGTACAGGGGTGAGAGCGAGCAGTACTTC.

The V gene is TRBV15, the J gene TRBJ1-1, with D unresolved. Germline-derived CDR1 and CDR2 are LNHNV and YYDKDF (reference sequence). The CDR3 has 13 residues. Trimming removed 7 bases from V and 2 bases from J, with 11 bases in between. The CDR3: CATTTQRNTEAFF. DNA of the CDR3: TGTGCCACCACCACTCAGCGTAACACTGAAGCTTTCTTT.

The V and J genes are TRBV19 and TRBJ2-3; 9 nucleotides align to TRBD1. The CDR3 consists of 15 residues. CDR1 and CDR2 (germline): LNHDA, SQIVND (reference sequence). Trimming at V came to 5 bases and at J to 1 base, leaving 4 bases not matched to a gene. CDR3 protein: CASSPRQGGTDTQYF. CDR3 DNA sequence: TGTGCCAGTAGTCCACGACAGGGGGGCACAGATACGCAGTATTTT. The full variable domain, its missing parts supplied by reference TRBV19 and TRBJ2-3, is DGGITQSPKYLFRKEGQNVTLSCEQNLNHDAMYWYRQDPGQGLRLIYYSQIVNDFQKGDIAEGYSVSREKKESFPLTVTSAQKNPTAFYLCASSPRQGGTDTQYFGPGTRLTVL.

This clone was seen a few times. The chain employs TRBV10-3 and TRBJ1-3; tentatively, D is TRBD1 (6 bases). This CDR3 is 15 amino acids long. The V gene's germline CDR1 is ENHRY and CDR2 SYGVKD. V was pared by 2 bases and J by 4 bases, with 12 bases between. This CDR3 reads CAISETGKRGNTIYF. The CDR3 nucleotides are TGTGCCATCAGTGAGACAGGGAAGCGCGGAAACACCATATATTTT.

CDR3 DNA: TGTGCCAGCAGCGAGGGAATGGGCGATCAGCCCCAGCATTTT. Its translation: CASSEGMGDQPQHF. The rearrangement links TRBV27 to TRBJ1-5, with D unclear. The CDR3 length is 14 residues. V was cut by 6 bases and J by 5 bases, with 14 bases left in between. Per germline, CDR1 MNHEY and CDR2 SMNVEV (reference sequence).

This clone has more than one count but fewer than ten. The rearrangement joins TRBV18 to TRBJ2-7; no clear D. The CDR3 has 14 residues. V was trimmed by 0 bases and J by 5 bases, leaving 11 bases between them. Germline V gene lookup returns CDR1 KGHSH and CDR2 LQKENI. This CDR3 is CASSPPAAGNEQYF. In DNA form, the CDR3 reads TGTGCCAGCTCACCACCGGCAGCAGGAAACGAGCAGTACTTC.

The chain combines TRBV30 with TRBJ2-7; no firm D call. The CDR3 loop spans 11 amino acids. Between the trimmed V and J ends, which lost 2 bases and 6 bases, there was a span of 8 bases. From germline, CDR1 is GTSNPN and CDR2 SVGIG (reference sequence). CDR3 loop: CAWSSVGEQYF. In nucleotides, the CDR3 is TGTGCCTGGAGTTCCGTCGGCGAGCAGTACTTC.

The chain links TRBV28 to TRBJ2-7, with TRBD2 as a possible D gene (5 bases). The CDR3 spans 13 residues. Germline CDR1 MDHEN, CDR2 SYDVKM. Trimming took off 5 bases at V and 3 bases at J, with 11 bases between the two ends. The CDR3 bases are TGTGCCAGCAGTCTACCGGGAATCTACGAGCAGTACTTC. Translation: CASSLPGIYEQYF.